The 30 T cell receptor beta chains reported below all come from one sample, sequenced in a study of cytomegalovirus exposure and HLA in healthy donors. Amplification used 60 Vbeta primers and 13 Jbeta primers. The assay was immunoSEQ multiplex PCR, and TCRdb's table has in-frame clones only and misses some. Of about 57,000 clones in the sample, approximately 80% were seen once. Source material: PBMCs. These receptors came from a male donor in good health and CMV-seronegative.

The chain links TRBV5-5 to TRBJ2-3; 7 bases are shared with TRBD2. CDR1 SGHKS and CDR2 YYEKEE come from the germline V gene (reference sequence). CDR3 size: 16 residues. The ends lost 4 bases at V and 2 bases at J; junction bases unmatched: 10. The CDR3 is CASSPSRLATTDTQYF. In DNA form, the CDR3 reads TGTGCCAGCAGCCCCTCGAGACTAGCCACCACAGATACGCAGTATTTT.

This clone was seen more than once but under ten times. The J gene is TRBJ1-1, the V gene TRBV4-3; no clear D gene. CDR1 and CDR2 from the germline V gene are LGHNA and YSLEER. Deletions cut 0 bases from V and 0 bases from J, with 14 bases between. The CDR3 totals 17 residues. The CDR3 DNA is TGCGCCAGCAGCCAAGATCGGTTTGGCAGGATGAACACTGAAGCTTTCTTT. The encoded protein is CASSQDRFGRMNTEAFF.

The chain recombines TRBV7-2 with TRBJ1-5; 7 bases map to TRBD1. Germline V lookup: CDR1 SGHTA, CDR2 FQGNSA. There are 14 residues in the CDR3. The ends lost 3 bases at V and 3 bases at J; junction bases unmatched: 2. CDR3 bases: TGTGCCAGCAGCTTGGACAGGTTCAATCAGCCCCAGCATTTT. Translation: CASSLDRFNQPQHF.

J is TRBJ2-3 and V is TRBV9; no reliable D call. V was trimmed by 0 bases and J by 2 bases, leaving 10 bases between them. The CDR3 contains 15 residues. Germline CDR1 is SGDLS and CDR2 is YYNGEE. Here the CDR3 DNA reads TGTGCCAGCAGCGTAGGTAACTTTTTCACAGATACGCAGTATTTT. Residues: CASSVGNFFTDTQYF.

This chain's CDR3 is CASRRDRGGQPQHF. The CDR3 DNA is TGTGCCAGCAGAAGGGACAGGGGCGGCCAGCCCCAGCATTTT. The chain couples TRBV6-5 to TRBJ1-5, with TRBD1 identical over 10 bases. Trimming cost V 6 bases and J 7 bases; bases outside gene matches: 6. The CDR3 is 14 residues long. From germline, CDR1 is MNHEY and CDR2 SVGAGI.

For the CDR3, the DNA is TGTGCCAGCAGTCAAGTCCCCGGACTAGCACGCACAGATACGCAGTATTTT. It translates to CASSQVPGLARTDTQYF. This rearrangement joins TRBV7-3 to TRBJ2-3; 8 positions match TRBD2. This CDR3 spans 17 amino acids. CDR1 is SGHTA and CDR2 is FQGTGA in the germline V gene. V lost 6 bases to trimming and J lost 1 base; unmatched junction nucleotides: 12. Looking up the rest from reference TRBV7-3 and TRBJ2-3 gives the full variable domain: GAGVSQTPSNKVTEKGKYVELRCDPISGHTALYWYRQSLGQGPEFLIYFQGTGAADDSGLPNDRFFAVRPEGSVSTLKIQRTERGDSAVYLCASSQVPGLARTDTQYFGPGTRLTVL.

The chain combines TRBV6-4 with TRBJ2-2; D not certain. V was cut by 6 bases and J by 2 bases, with 7 bases left in between. This CDR3 is built from 13 residues. Germline V CDR1 and CDR2: MRHNA, SNTAGT. The CDR3 region has the DNA TGTGCCAGCAGCCGCACAAACACCGGGGAGCTGTTTTTT. Protein product: CASSRTNTGELFF.

This clone was observed a handful of times. The V and J genes are TRBV4-3 and TRBJ1-2, with D perhaps TRBD1 (5 bases). Germline-derived CDR1 and CDR2 are LGHNA and YSLEER. The germline V and J ends were trimmed by 0 bases and 7 bases, with 15 bases remaining between them. CDR3 length: 15 amino acids. The chain's CDR3 is CASSQDSAPGGGYTF. In DNA form, the CDR3 reads TGCGCCAGCAGCCAAGATTCTGCGCCGGGGGGTGGCTACACCTTC.

The V gene is TRBV18, the J gene TRBJ2-5; D is ambiguous. The germline CDR1 and CDR2 sequences are KGHSH and LQKENI. V lost 6 bases to trimming and J lost 5 bases, with 13 bases between them. There are 13 residues in the CDR3. Written as DNA, the CDR3 is TGTGCCAGCTCTCCCATTGAGGATGAGACCCAGTACTTC. Translation: CASSPIEDETQYF.

The rearrangement joins TRBV7-2 to TRBJ2-3; 7 bases fit TRBD2. V gave up 2 bases and J gave up 1 base; unmatched junction bases: 3. Germline CDR1 is SGHTA and CDR2 is FQGNSA. This CDR3 is built from 15 residues. CDR3 sequence: CASSLWAGGTDTQYF. In DNA form, the CDR3 reads TGTGCCAGCAGCTTATGGGCGGGGGGCACAGATACGCAGTATTTT.

This clone occurred once. The rearrangement links TRBV5-4 to TRBJ1-2; maybe TRBD1 (5 bases). V was cut by 4 bases and J by 3 bases, with 13 bases left in between. Germline lookup yields CDR1 SGHNT and CDR2 YYREEE (reference sequence). The CDR3 totals 14 residues. The DNA of the CDR3 is TGTGCCAGCAGCCCGAGCGGGGGGTACTATGGCTACACCTTC. Amino acid sequence: CASSPSGGYYGYTF.

This chain connects TRBV7-8 to TRBJ2-7, with a tentative D call TRBD2 (5 bases). Per germline, CDR1 SGHVS and CDR2 FQNEAQ. The CDR3 length is 15 residues. Trimming stripped 5 bases from V and 1 base from J, with 15 bases between. CDR3 loop: CASSKTTGTSYEQYF. The CDR3 nucleotides read TGTGCCAGCAGCAAGACGACGGGAACGTCCTACGAGCAGTACTTC.

CDR3 in amino acids: CASSQGTGSTDTQYF. The DNA of the CDR3 is TGTGCCAGCAGCCAAGGGACAGGGAGCACAGATACGCAGTATTTT. This rearrangement joins TRBV6-5 to TRBJ2-3; 9 bases line up with TRBD1. The CDR3 has 15 residues. Trimming removed 6 bases from V and 0 bases from J; junction bases left unmatched: 4. Per the germline V gene, CDR1 is MNHEY and CDR2 is SVGAGI.

The J gene is TRBJ2-1, the V gene TRBV7-2; 11 bases fit TRBD2. The CDR3 contains 16 residues. The V segment lost 2 bases and the J segment 10 bases; nucleotides outside the gene matches: 10. Germline V CDR1 and CDR2: SGHTA, FQGNSA. This chain's CDR3 is CASSLLGSGGAGEQFF. The CDR3 DNA follows: TGTGCCAGCAGCTTATTGGGTAGCGGGGGGGCAGGGGAGCAGTTCTTC.

The chain recombines TRBV27 with TRBJ2-6; D is undetermined. Germline V gene sequence: CDR1 MNHEY, CDR2 SMNVEV (reference sequence). V was pared by 6 bases and J by 0 bases, with 3 bases between. The CDR3 is made up of 13 amino acids. In nucleotides, the CDR3 is TGTGCCAGCAGCTACTCTGGGGCCAACGTCCTGACTTTC. It is translated as CASSYSGANVLTF. Using reference TRBV27 and TRBJ2-6 for the parts outside the CDR3, the full variable domain is EAQVTQNPRYLITVTGKKLTVTCSQNMNHEYMSWYRQDPGLGLRQIYYSMNVEVTDKGDVPEGYKVSRKEKRNFPLILESPSPNQTSLYFCASSYSGANVLTFGAGSRLTVL.

J is TRBJ1-2 and V is TRBV28; D is unresolved. From germline, CDR1 is MDHEN and CDR2 SYDVKM. V was trimmed by 9 bases and J by 2 bases, leaving 7 bases between them. The CDR3 totals 11 residues. This CDR3 reads CASARNYGYTF. The CDR3 DNA follows: TGTGCCAGTGCCAGGAACTATGGCTACACCTTC.

The rearrangement uses TRBV7-8 and TRBJ2-2, with TRBD2 as a possible D gene (7 bases). Trimming took off 1 base at V and 3 bases at J, with 12 bases between the two ends. Germline assignment: CDR1 SGHVS and CDR2 FQNEAQ. The CDR3 is 16 residues long. CDR3 in amino acids: CASSLVAGADTGELFF. The DNA for the CDR3 is TGTGCCAGCAGCTTAGTTGCGGGGGCGGACACCGGGGAGCTGTTTTTT.

This clone turned up a few times. CDR3 bases: TGTGCCAGCAGCAGGGGGGGACTAGCCACAGATACGCAGTATTTT. Its protein is CASSRGGLATDTQYF. The chain uses TRBV7-2 and TRBJ2-3; 9 bases are shared with TRBD2. The CDR3 spans 15 residues. Germline V gene sequence: CDR1 SGHTA, CDR2 FQGNSA. Trimming took 5 bases from V and 2 from J; bases not matched to a gene: 5.

The rearrangement uses TRBV29-1 and TRBJ2-5; 12 bases agree with TRBD2. The germline V gene encodes CDR1 SQVTM and CDR2 ANQGSEA. The CDR3 runs to 15 residues. The ends lost 6 bases at V and 1 base at J; junction bases unmatched: 6. The CDR3 loop is CSVRLAGELQETQYF. The CDR3 coding sequence is TGCAGCGTACGACTAGCGGGGGAACTCCAAGAGACCCAGTACTTC.

V gene TRBV7-8 combines with J gene TRBJ2-1, with 9 nucleotides matching TRBD2. Germline V gives CDR1 SGHVS, CDR2 FQNEAQ. CDR3 length equals 15 residues. The V segment lost 1 base and the J segment 7 bases; nucleotides outside the gene matches: 5. The CDR3 region has the DNA TGTGCCAGCAGCTTAGTTCTAGCGGGGATTAATGAGCAGTTCTTC. Translated: CASSLVLAGINEQFF.

The chain employs TRBV15 and TRBJ2-7; 7 nucleotides align to TRBD1. The CDR3 runs to 14 residues. The germline CDR1 and CDR2 sequences are LNHNV and YYDKDF (reference sequence). Trimming removed 2 bases from V and 2 bases from J; junction bases left unmatched: 3. Here the CDR3 reads CATSRWDSPYEQYF. As DNA, the CDR3 is TGTGCCACCAGCAGATGGGACAGTCCCTACGAGCAGTACTTC.

The chain links TRBV4-3 to TRBJ2-3; possible D gene TRBD2, 5 bases. Trimming took 0 bases from V and 4 from J, leaving 11 bases between them. The CDR3 is made up of 15 amino acids. In germline, CDR1 is LGHNA, CDR2 YSLEER. The CDR3 DNA reads as TGCGCCAGCAGCCAAGAGAGTCCCGGGGCAGATACGCAGTATTTT. This gives the protein CASSQESPGADTQYF.

The CDR3 coding sequence is TGCGCCAGCAGCCAAGAATGGAGCGGGGGGGCTTACAATGAGCAGTTCTTC. This gives the protein CASSQEWSGGAYNEQFF. The chain joins TRBV4-3 to TRBJ2-1; 10 nucleotides agree with TRBD2. Germline loops: CDR1 LGHNA, CDR2 YSLEER. The CDR3 is made up of 17 amino acids. V lost 0 bases to trimming and J lost 4 bases; unmatched junction nucleotides: 6.

This clone was detected once. The V call is TRBV7-2, the J call TRBJ1-1, with D perhaps matching TRBD1 (6 bases). Per germline, CDR1 SGHTA and CDR2 FQGNSA. V lost 4 bases, J lost 7 bases, and 13 bases lay in between. This CDR3 is built from 13 residues. In nucleotides, the CDR3 is TGTGCCAGCAGCTCGATGACAGGTTTTGAAGCTTTCTTT. It encodes CASSSMTGFEAFF.

The chain links TRBV19 to TRBJ1-2; no clear D. V lost 7 bases to trimming and J lost 4 bases, with 16 bases between them. The CDR3 contains 14 residues. CDR1 is LNHDA and CDR2 is SQIVND in the germline V gene (reference sequence). The CDR3 here is CASKEGRSPYGYTF. The CDR3 DNA reads as TGTGCCAGTAAGGAGGGCCGTTCCCCCTATGGCTACACCTTC. Drawing the rest from reference TRBV19 and TRBJ1-2, the complete variable domain is DGGITQSPKYLFRKEGQNVTLSCEQNLNHDAMYWYRQDPGQGLRLIYYSQIVNDFQKGDIAEGYSVSREKKESFPLTVTSAQKNPTAFYLCASKEGRSPYGYTFGSGTRLTVV.

This chain connects TRBV5-6 to TRBJ1-6, with D possibly matching TRBD1 (6 bases). The CDR3 length is 16 residues. Germline-derived CDR1 and CDR2 are SGHDT and YYEEEE. Trimming removed 2 bases at V and 6 bases at J, with 15 bases between. This chain's CDR3 is CASSLLQGSGNSPLHF. The CDR3 DNA is TGTGCCAGCAGCTTATTACAGGGAAGTGGTAATTCACCCCTCCACTTT.

The V and J genes are TRBV5-6 and TRBJ1-2; 8 bases agree with TRBD1. This CDR3 spans 16 amino acids. The J segment lost 3 bases and the V segment lost 4 bases, leaving 11 bases of the junction unmatched. Germline CDR1 and CDR2: SGHDT and YYEEEE. The chain's CDR3 is CASSPTTGQGYYGYTF. The DNA of the CDR3 is TGTGCCAGCAGCCCGACAACCGGACAGGGATACTATGGCTACACCTTC.

The V gene is TRBV5-4, the J gene TRBJ2-7; D remains ambiguous. V lost 0 bases and J 4 bases, leaving 8 bases between the germline ends. The CDR3 is made up of 13 amino acids. In germline, CDR1 is SGHNT, CDR2 YYREEE (reference sequence). This chain's CDR3 is CASSLERFYEQYF. The DNA of the CDR3 is TGTGCCAGCAGCTTGGAACGGTTTTACGAGCAGTACTTC. Looking up the rest from reference TRBV5-4 and TRBJ2-7 gives the full variable domain: ETGVTQSPTHLIKTRGQQVTLRCSSQSGHNTVSWYQQALGQGPQFIFQYYREEENGRGNFPPRFSGLQFPNYSSELNVNALELDDSALYLCASSLERFYEQYFGPGTRLTVT.

The chain links TRBV20-1 to TRBJ1-1; TRBD1 aligns across 8 bases. Germline V CDR1 and CDR2: DFQATT, SNEGSKA (reference sequence). The CDR3 consists of 11 residues. With 6 bases clipped from V and 11 bases from J, the junction kept 8 bases outside the gene matches. Written as DNA, the CDR3 is TGCAGTGCCAAGACAGGGGCGCTGGCTTTCTTT. Its protein product is CSAKTGALAFF.

This chain connects TRBV30 to TRBJ1-1; TRBD1 agrees at 11 bases. CDR3 length: 13 residues. Germline V CDR1 and CDR2: GTSNPN, SVGIG (reference sequence). V shed 4 bases, J shed 7 bases, and the junction held 5 bases outside the gene matches. CDR3 amino acids: CAWMDRGPDEAFF. The CDR3 DNA is TGTGCCTGGATGGACAGGGGGCCCGATGAAGCTTTCTTT.